This T cell receptor beta chain was captured by sequencing in a study of CD8+CD57+ T cells in acquired aplastic anemia. Flow cytometry had shown expanded CD8+CD57+ cells in the patients chosen for sequencing. TCR beta VDJ combinations and CDR3 sequences were profiled from genomic DNA. TCRdb reanalysed the reads using MiXCR and keeps one entry per CDR3 protein. The data hold 150,000 to 200,000 distinct CDR3 sequences, with roughly 45% observed a single time. V lost 0 bases, J lost 1 base, and 9 bases lay in between. Germline-derived CDR1 and CDR2 are ENHRY and SYGVKD. The CDR3 is made up of 15 amino acids.

Sequenced sample: sorted CD4+, CD8+, or CD8+CD57+ T cells (not recorded which) from PBMCs. The clonotype originates from a human donor with aplastic anemia. The chain recombines TRBV10-3 with TRBJ1-1; D unclear. CDR3 nucleotides: TGTGCCATCAGTGAGTCGCGAGTGTCGAACACTGAAGCTTTCTTT. Its protein is CAISESRVSNTEAFF.